One and the same sample provided the 17 T cell receptor beta chains below, sequenced in a study of beta chain features in type 1 diabetes. Reverse transcription of all isolated RNA meant that expressed TCRB transcripts were sequenced. Data came from immunoSEQ multiplex PCR; TCRdb stores just in-frame clones and leaves some out. The profile shows around 340,000 clones, roughly 8% of them singletons. Sequencing input: central memory CD4+ T cells from blood. The receptor source for this set is a woman between 18 and 29 years old in good health.

V gene TRBV6-6 combines with J gene TRBJ1-3; D is uncertain. Trimming shortened V by 2 bases and J by 0 bases, and 8 bases separated the two germline ends. This CDR3 is built from 15 residues. The V gene's germline CDR1 is MNHNY and CDR2 SVGAGI (reference sequence). CDR3 nucleotide sequence: TGTGCCAGCAGTTACCTTCGGGGCTCTGGAAACACCATATATTTT. It yields the protein CASSYLRGSGNTIYF.

This sequence joins TRBV6-6 and TRBJ2-7, with TRBD2 identical over 11 bases. Germline V CDR1 and CDR2: MNHNY, SVGAGI (reference sequence). The V gene end was trimmed by 0 bases and the J gene end by 0 bases; junction bases not matched to a gene: 1. The CDR3 covers 16 residues. The CDR3 reads CASSYSGTSGSYEQYF. CDR3 nucleotide sequence: TGTGCCAGCAGTTACTCCGGGACTAGCGGCTCCTACGAGCAGTACTTC.

This clone has just a few counts. The J gene is TRBJ2-3, the V gene TRBV6-5, with D tentatively TRBD1 (6 bases). The CDR3 loop spans 16 amino acids. V gave up 4 bases and J gave up 3 bases, with 17 bases separating them. Germline V gene data show CDR1 as MNHEY and CDR2 as SVGAGI. DNA of the CDR3: TGTGCCAGCAGTTTGGGATCCTATGGACAGACAGATACGCAGTATTTT. This translates into CASSLGSYGQTDTQYF.

This clone was seen ten or more times. V and J are TRBV19 and TRBJ2-7; a weak D match, TRBD2 (6 bases). The CDR3 contains 14 residues. The germline V gene has CDR1 LNHDA and CDR2 SQIVND (reference sequence). V was cut by 4 bases and J by 0 bases, with 10 bases left in between. CDR3 nucleotide sequence: TGTGCCAGTAGTAGGACTACGAGCTCCTACGAGCAGTACTTC. As protein: CASSRTTSSYEQYF.

The chain joins TRBV10-3 to TRBJ2-1, with D perhaps matching TRBD2 (6 bases). The CDR3 is made up of 14 amino acids. In germline, CDR1 is ENHRY, CDR2 SYGVKD. The ends were cut back, 4 bases at V and 4 bases at J, with 11 bases in the middle. In DNA, the CDR3 is TGTGCCATCAGTGGCGGGCGGGATTACAATGAGCAGTTCTTC. Encoded protein: CAISGGRDYNEQFF.

This clone was seen only a few times. This chain links TRBV7-9 with TRBJ1-2; the D gene is possibly TRBD1 (5 bases). This CDR3 comprises 14 residues. Germline V gene lookup returns CDR1 SEHNR and CDR2 FQNEAQ (reference sequence). Trimming took off 5 bases at V and 4 bases at J, with 14 bases between the two ends. In DNA form, the CDR3 reads TGTGCCAGCAGCCCCTCGGGACTGGGCTATGGCTACACCTTC. Its protein is CASSPSGLGYGYTF.

This clone was seen only a few times. This chain links TRBV25-1 with TRBJ2-7; TRBD1 or TRBD2 may be the D gene (5 bases each). The CDR3 spans 13 residues. Germline CDR1 is MGHDK and CDR2 is SYGVNS. Trimming stripped 1 base from V and 5 bases from J, with 9 bases between. CDR3 sequence: CASSELWGNEQYF. The CDR3 nucleotides read TGTGCCAGCAGTGAATTGTGGGGGAACGAGCAGTACTTC.

This clone was recorded a few times. This chain connects TRBV6-1 to TRBJ2-3, with D uncertain. The CDR3 spans 14 residues. The germline gives CDR1 MNHNS, CDR2 SASEGT. V was pared by 6 bases and J by 2 bases, with 12 bases between. Written as DNA, the CDR3 is TGTGCCAGCAGCATAGAAGGAGACACAGATACGCAGTATTTT. Residues: CASSIEGDTDTQYF.

This clone appeared a few times. The chain employs TRBV5-1 and TRBJ1-2; 8 nucleotides match TRBD1. In germline, CDR1 is SGHRS, CDR2 YFSETQ. The CDR3 is 14 amino acids. V lost 1 base and J lost 6; bases outside the gene matches: 5. In DNA, the CDR3 is TGCGCCAGCAGCTTGTCAGGGGGCGCACATGGCTACACCTTC. This codes for CASSLSGGAHGYTF.

A few counts support this clone. The chain carries TRBV29-1 and TRBJ2-3; D unclear. The CDR3 has 14 residues. The V end was cut by 7 bases, the J end by 2 bases, with 16 bases between. The germline CDR1 and CDR2 sequences are SQVTM and ANQGSEA. The CDR3, as DNA: TGCAGCGCCCTGAGTGGGTTTCTCACAGATACGCAGTATTTT. It is translated as CSALSGFLTDTQYF.

There are a few counts of this clone. The sample holds other DNA sequences that translate to the same CDR3. This chain links TRBV5-1 with TRBJ2-5; 8 nucleotides line up with TRBD1. V gave up 4 bases and J gave up 3 bases; unmatched junction bases: 5. The V gene's germline CDR1 is SGHRS and CDR2 YFSETQ. The CDR3 runs 14 residues. The CDR3 coding sequence is TGCGCCAGCAGCCGCGGACAGGGAAAAGAGACCCAGTACTTC. It translates to CASSRGQGKETQYF.

The CDR3 sequence: CASRSSGGETQYF. The CDR3 nucleotides read TGTGCCAGCAGGAGTAGCGGGGGGGAGACCCAGTACTTC. The chain couples TRBV25-1 to TRBJ2-5, with 10 bases lining up with TRBD2. V trimming: 6 bases; J trimming: 5 bases; junction bases outside the gene matches: 3. The CDR3 contains 13 residues. Germline CDR1 reads MGHDK; CDR2 reads SYGVNS. Together with reference TRBV25-1 and TRBJ2-5, the CDR3 gives the full variable domain: EADIYQTPRYLVIGTGKKITLECSQTMGHDKMYWYQQDPGMELHLIHYSYGVNSTEKGDLSSESTVSRIRTEHFPLTLESARPSHTSQYLCASRSSGGETQYFGPGTRLLVL.

This clone was seen only a few times. The chain recombines TRBV28 with TRBJ2-7; possibly TRBD2 for D (6 bases). Per germline, CDR1 MDHEN and CDR2 SYDVKM. The ends were cut back, 1 base at V and 0 bases at J, with 16 bases in the middle. This CDR3 is 17 amino acids long. The CDR3 DNA reads TGTGCCAGCAGTTTATCCCTCGGGAGTGTACGCTCCTACGAGCAGTACTTC. This gives the protein CASSLSLGSVRSYEQYF.

This clone has more than one count but fewer than ten. The chain recombines TRBV7-2 with TRBJ2-7; tentatively, D is TRBD2 (6 bases). From germline, CDR1 is SGHTA and CDR2 FQGNSA. The V end was cut by 5 bases, the J end by 4 bases, with 15 bases between. The CDR3 is 14 residues long. The CDR3, as DNA: TGTGCCAGCAGCCTTCGGGAGACGGGGTACGAGCAGTACTTC. Its protein is CASSLRETGYEQYF. Based on the CDR3 plus reference TRBV7-2 and TRBJ2-7, the full variable domain is GAGVSQSPSNKVTEKGKDVELRCDPISGHTALYWYRQSLGQGLEFLIYFQGNSAPDKSGLPSDRFSAERTGGSVSTLTIQRTQQEDSAVYLCASSLRETGYEQYFGPGTRLTVT.

The V and J genes are TRBV7-2 and TRBJ2-3; 10 nucleotides line up with TRBD2. V dropped 3 bases and J dropped 4; count of bases not matched to a gene: 7. This CDR3 has 16 amino acids. Germline CDR1 and CDR2: SGHTA and FQGNSA. CDR3 DNA sequence: TGTGCCAGCAGCTTGTTTATAGCGGGAGGTGCAGATACGCAGTATTTT. It encodes CASSLFIAGGADTQYF.

This chain joins TRBV7-2 and TRBJ2-7; TRBD2 aligns across 11 bases. The CDR3 contains 14 residues. The germline V gene encodes CDR1 SGHTA and CDR2 FQGNSA. Losses at the gene ends were 5 bases for V and 3 bases for J; bases not matched to a gene: 3. The CDR3 nucleotides read TGTGCCAGCAGCCAAACTAGCGGGGGCTACGAGCAGTACTTC. Residues: CASSQTSGGYEQYF.

This chain connects TRBV5-1 to TRBJ2-2; 7 bases line up with TRBD1. The CDR3 spans 15 residues. The germline CDR1 and CDR2 sequences are SGHRS and YFSETQ. V gave up 4 bases and J gave up 0 bases; unmatched junction bases: 3. CDR3 DNA: TGCGCCAGCAGCAGGACAGGAACGAACACCGGGGAGCTGTTTTTT. Amino acid sequence: CASSRTGTNTGELFF.